Here is one T cell receptor beta chain with its context. The table came from immunoSEQ multiplex PCR; TCRdb's copy has only in-frame clones and leaves some out. The sample yields about 240,000 clones, approximately 83% seen once. With 2 bases clipped from V and 7 bases from J, the junction kept 9 bases outside the gene matches. CDR3 length: 16 amino acids. Germline CDR1 is SGHTA and CDR2 is FQGTGA. This sample was included in a study of blood T cell repertoires in COVID-19. Study context: COVID-19 samples from acute and convalescent phases originated in the United States, Italy and Spain.

The chain employs TRBV7-3 and TRBJ2-1, with TRBD2 matching over 9 bases. The clonotype was recovered from a woman in her 40s with acute COVID-19. Sequences were obtained from PBMCs or T cells enriched from blood (not recorded which). Here the CDR3 reads CASSLVNSGSDNEQFF. CDR3 DNA sequence: TGTGCCAGCAGCTTAGTGAATAGCGGGAGTGATAATGAGCAGTTCTTC.